Below, 25 T cell receptor beta chains from the same sample are listed, as sequenced in a study of T cells after yellow fever vaccination. TCRdb fed the 5' RACE reads into MiXCR, producing one record per CDR3 protein. The sample contains 95,000 to 100,000 distinct CDR3 sequences, approximately 6.3% of which appear only once. Here the sequenced sample was CD8+ T cells sorted from PBMCs, taken 10 days after the yellow fever booster vaccination. All receptors come from a man between 18 and 29 years old who received the YFV17D yellow fever vaccine.

This clonotype was detected many times. V usage is TRBV4-3 and J usage is TRBJ2-5; D perhaps matches TRBD2 (6 bases). The CDR3 is 15 residues long. Deletions cut 0 bases from V and 5 bases from J, with 13 bases between. Germline CDR1 is LGHNA and CDR2 is YSLEER. CDR3 coding DNA: TGCGCCAGCAGCCAAGATAGGGCAGGAGGGGAGACCCAGTACTTC. Its protein product is CASSQDRAGGETQYF.

This clonotype has ten or more counts. V gene TRBV7-9 combines with J gene TRBJ1-4; 7 bases are shared with TRBD1. After removal of 2 bases from V and 0 bases from J, the junction contained 9 bases not matched to a gene. Germline CDR1 is SEHNR and CDR2 is FQNEAQ (reference sequence). CDR3 size: 18 residues. CDR3 DNA: TGTGCCAGCAGCTTAAGGCGGGGACAGTCTTCAACTAATGAAAAACTGTTTTTT. This gives the protein CASSLRRGQSSTNEKLFF.

The V gene is TRBV27, the J gene TRBJ2-5; D perhaps matches TRBD1 (7 bases). The V end lost 0 bases, the J end lost 5 bases, and 13 bases lay between the germline ends. This CDR3 has 15 amino acids. Germline V lookup: CDR1 MNHEY, CDR2 SMNVEV (reference sequence). CDR3 residues: CASSLSIRGVETQYF. CDR3 coding DNA: TGTGCCAGCAGTTTATCGATCAGGGGGGTGGAGACCCAGTACTTC.

The chain recombines TRBV7-6 with TRBJ2-7, with D perhaps matching TRBD1 or TRBD2 (5 bases each). Per germline, CDR1 SGHVS and CDR2 FNYEAQ. The CDR3 covers 15 residues. With 1 base removed from V and 4 bases from J, the gap between germline ends came to 14 bases. Written as DNA, the CDR3 is TGTGCCAGCAGCTTAGAAACCGGGACGAGTTACGAGCAGTACTTC. It is translated as CASSLETGTSYEQYF.

V is TRBV20-1 and J is TRBJ2-4, with TRBD2 matching 16 bases. The CDR3 is made up of 18 amino acids. The germline V gene encodes CDR1 DFQATT and CDR2 SNEGSKA (reference sequence). V lost 3 bases to trimming and J lost 8 bases; unmatched junction nucleotides: 13. The CDR3 DNA reads as TGCAGTGCTAGGGACCCCGGGACTAGCGGGGGGGCAGCGTACATTCAGTACTTC. It specifies CSARDPGTSGGAAYIQYF.

The V call is TRBV6-1, the J call TRBJ1-1; no firm D call. V lost 4 bases and J lost 5, with 14 bases in between. CDR1 is MNHNS, CDR2 SASEGT, per germline. This CDR3 has 14 amino acids. Here the CDR3 DNA reads TGTGCCAGCAGTGGGGGATTTGGGTATACTGAAGCTTTCTTT. Protein sequence: CASSGGFGYTEAFF.

V is TRBV5-1 and J is TRBJ2-3; possible D gene TRBD2, 6 bases. This CDR3 is built from 16 residues. CDR1 SGHRS and CDR2 YFSETQ come from the germline V gene. With 3 bases removed from V and 0 bases from J, the gap between germline ends came to 14 bases. The CDR3 sequence is CASSWAQRASTDTQYF. CDR3 sequence (DNA): TGCGCCAGCAGCTGGGCCCAGCGGGCCAGCACAGATACGCAGTATTTT.

The chain uses TRBV5-5 and TRBJ2-7, with 8 bases identical to TRBD2. Losses at the gene ends were 4 bases for V and 3 bases for J; bases not matched to a gene: 6. The germline gives CDR1 SGHKS, CDR2 YYEKEE (reference sequence). This CDR3 has 14 residues. The CDR3 loop reads CASSGSGGNYEQYV. The CDR3 coding sequence is TGTGCCAGCAGCGGCAGCGGGGGTAACTACGAGCAGTACGTC.

This rearrangement joins TRBV13 to TRBJ1-4; 7 bases are shared with TRBD1. The V and J ends lost 5 bases and 4 bases, in that order; junction bases with no gene match: 4. The CDR3 runs to 14 residues. In germline, CDR1 is PRHDT, CDR2 FYEKMQ (reference sequence). Here the CDR3 DNA reads TGTGCCAGCAGCCAGGGACAGATTAATGAAAAACTGTTTTTT. It yields the protein CASSQGQINEKLFF.

This chain joins TRBV27 and TRBJ2-5, with 8 bases aligning to TRBD2. Trimming cost V 7 bases and J 5 bases; bases outside gene matches: 15. Germline lookup yields CDR1 MNHEY and CDR2 SMNVEV (reference sequence). The length of the CDR3 is 16 residues. The CDR3 spells CASTQRRGARWETQYF. For the CDR3, the DNA is TGTGCCAGCACCCAGAGGCGGGGGGCGCGTTGGGAGACCCAGTACTTC.

This clonotype appeared many times. The chain employs TRBV27 and TRBJ2-7, with a weak D call TRBD1 (5 bases). The V end lost 1 base, the J end lost 6 bases, and 13 bases lay between the germline ends. Germline lookup yields CDR1 MNHEY and CDR2 SMNVEV (reference sequence). The CDR3 has 14 residues. CDR3 sequence (DNA): TGTGCCAGCAGTTTATTGGTAGGGGTGGGCGAGCAGTACTTC. It translates to CASSLLVGVGEQYF.

The chain carries TRBV29-1 and TRBJ1-1, with 9 bases lining up with TRBD1. V shed 7 bases, J shed 5 bases, and the junction held 11 bases outside the gene matches. CDR3 length: 14 amino acids. Germline V gives CDR1 SQVTM, CDR2 ANQGSEA. CDR3 loop: CSATGTGSVTEAFF. The CDR3 DNA follows: TGCAGCGCTACCGGGACAGGGAGTGTTACTGAAGCTTTCTTT.

This clonotype was seen at least ten times. The gene calls are TRBV6-2 or TRBV6-3 and TRBJ2-2; 8 positions match TRBD2. The CDR3 extends over 16 amino acids. V lost 6 bases, J lost 4 bases, and 10 bases stayed unmatched. Germline lookup yields CDR1 MNHEY and CDR2 SVGEGT. The CDR3 bases are TGTGCCAGCAGCCCCCGATCCGGGGGGGGCACCGGGGAGCTGTTTTTT. Translation: CASSPRSGGGTGELFF.

This rearrangement joins TRBV7-8 to TRBJ2-1, with D maybe TRBD2 (6 bases). This CDR3 has 15 amino acids. V was clipped by 8 bases and J by 0 bases, with 14 bases between them. Germline CDR1 and CDR2: SGHVS and FQNEAQ. In DNA form, the CDR3 reads TGTGCCAGCTTCCCCCGGGGGAGCTCCTACAATGAGCAGTTCTTC. Encoded protein: CASFPRGSSYNEQFF.

In its sample, this clonotype was seen a few times. The J gene is TRBJ1-2, the V gene TRBV19, with D maybe TRBD1 (5 bases). There are 13 residues in the CDR3. V lost 5 bases to trimming and J lost 5 bases, with 12 bases between them. From germline, CDR1 is LNHDA and CDR2 SQIVND (reference sequence). The CDR3 here is CASSDGPGYGYTF. The CDR3 DNA sequence: TGTGCCAGTAGTGACGGACCAGGGTATGGCTACACCTTC.

The chain's CDR3 is CASRSNEGTRGKLFF. The CDR3 DNA follows: TGCGCCAGCAGATCTAACGAGGGGACGCGGGGAAAACTGTTTTTT. J is TRBJ1-4 and V is TRBV4-3, with D perhaps TRBD1 (5 bases). CDR3 length: 15 amino acids. From germline, CDR1 is LGHNA and CDR2 YSLEER. V lost 6 bases and J lost 10, with 21 bases in between.

A few counts support this clonotype. The chain employs TRBV25-1 and TRBJ1-6; no definite D call. Germline V gives CDR1 MGHDK, CDR2 SYGVNS. Trimming shortened V by 2 bases and J by 9 bases, and 14 bases separated the two germline ends. The CDR3 is 15 amino acids. CDR3 nucleotides: TGTGCCAGCAGTGAAGGGGAGATGGTTAGTTCACCCCTCCACTTT. Its protein product is CASSEGEMVSSPLHF.

This rearrangement joins TRBV29-1 to TRBJ2-6; 7 bases are a match to TRBD1. The CDR3 spans 14 residues. The V gene's germline CDR1 is SQVTM and CDR2 ANQGSEA. The ends lost 6 bases at V and 4 bases at J; junction bases unmatched: 6. This CDR3 is CSVTGLEGANVLTF. The CDR3 DNA sequence: TGCAGCGTGACAGGGTTGGAAGGGGCCAACGTCCTGACTTTC.

This clonotype was picked up a small number of times. The chain combines TRBV12-3 or TRBV12-4 with TRBJ1-4; D unresolved. This CDR3 comprises 15 residues. V was shortened by 5 bases and J by 8 bases, with 18 bases between the two germline ends. CDR3 in DNA: TGTGCCAGCAGTCCCAGGCCACCCACCACGGAAAAACTGTTTTTT. Its translation: CASSPRPPTTEKLFF.

V and J are TRBV4-3 and TRBJ1-1; D unclear. The CDR3 has 15 amino acids. Trimming shortened V by 1 base and J by 1 base, and 10 bases separated the two germline ends. The V gene's germline CDR1 is LGHNA and CDR2 YSLEER. CDR3 amino acids: CASSQVGAPNTEAFF. CDR3 nucleotide sequence: TGCGCCAGCAGCCAAGTGGGTGCCCCGAACACTGAAGCTTTCTTT.

This clonotype showed up just a few times. The chain carries TRBV9 and TRBJ2-1; the D call may be TRBD1 or TRBD2 (6 bases each). Trimming took off 2 bases at V and 8 bases at J, with 14 bases between the two ends. In germline, CDR1 is SGDLS, CDR2 YYNGEE. The CDR3 has 14 residues. The CDR3 loop is CASSVGGASHEQFF. In DNA, the CDR3 is TGTGCCAGCAGCGTGGGGGGCGCAAGCCATGAGCAGTTCTTC.

J is TRBJ1-2 and V is TRBV7-9; D is uncertain. The CDR3 has 15 amino acids. Germline CDR1 SEHNR, CDR2 FQNEAQ (reference sequence). V was pared by 5 bases and J by 7 bases, with 20 bases between. The CDR3 bases are TGTGCCAGCAGCATCGCCGCGAATGCTGGAAGTGGCTACACCTTC. Encoded protein: CASSIAANAGSGYTF.

This clonotype has only a few counts. J is TRBJ1-1 and V is TRBV29-1, with unresolved D. From germline, CDR1 is SQVTM and CDR2 ANQGSEA. This CDR3 is built from 13 residues. V was shortened by 6 bases and J by 0 bases, with 11 bases between the two germline ends. In DNA, the CDR3 is TGCAGCGTCTACTCAGTAATGAACACTGAAGCTTTCTTT. Protein sequence: CSVYSVMNTEAFF.

This clonotype was seen ten or more times. This chain connects TRBV6-6 to TRBJ2-1; 9 bases align to TRBD1. Trimming at V came to 5 bases and at J to 8 bases, leaving 1 base not matched to a gene. Germline V gene sequence: CDR1 MNHNY, CDR2 SVGAGI (reference sequence). The CDR3 runs to 12 residues. CDR3 DNA sequence: TGTGCCAGCAGTACAGGGGGCGATGAGCAGTTCTTC. Its translation is CASSTGGDEQFF.

This clonotype was seen a handful of times. The chain employs TRBV6-5 and TRBJ2-3; 8 nucleotides match TRBD1. Losses at the gene ends were 0 bases for V and 2 bases for J; bases not matched to a gene: 7. The CDR3 loop spans 17 amino acids. Germline CDR1 and CDR2: MNHEY and SVGAGI. Here the CDR3 DNA reads TGTGCCAGCAGTTACTCCCGGGACAGGTTTTTCACAGATACGCAGTATTTT. Protein product: CASSYSRDRFFTDTQYF.